Described below is a single T cell receptor (beta chain) sequence and its context. Its antigen is undetermined. The data are from a study of cytomegalovirus exposure and HLA in healthy donors. The study's findings and limits: The study labeled more than 150 TCR beta chains cytomegalovirus-associated. Later on, analysis showed that most CMV-associated TCR beta chains appeared to be HLA-restricted. Previous analysis showed most TCR beta V segments were productive about 87% or about 30% of the time.

Germline V gene data show CDR1 as PRHDT and CDR2 as FYEKMQ (reference sequence). With V trimmed by 5 bases and J by 2 bases, 6 bases remained unmatched. The CDR3 runs to 15 residues. With 60 Vbeta and 13 Jbeta primers, the PCR was carried out. Libraries were prepared by immunoSEQ multiplex PCR; TCRdb keeps only in-frame clonotypes and omits some of them. The sample has more than 110,000 clones, around 9.7% seen once. Material: PBMCs. The V and J genes are TRBV13 and TRBJ2-3; TRBD1 matches 8 bases. The sequence was collected from a man between 45 and 60 years old in good health and CMV-seronegative. CDR3 region: CASSPGGGTTDTQYF. The DNA for the CDR3 is TGTGCCAGCAGCCCAGGGGGCGGGACCACAGATACGCAGTATTTT.